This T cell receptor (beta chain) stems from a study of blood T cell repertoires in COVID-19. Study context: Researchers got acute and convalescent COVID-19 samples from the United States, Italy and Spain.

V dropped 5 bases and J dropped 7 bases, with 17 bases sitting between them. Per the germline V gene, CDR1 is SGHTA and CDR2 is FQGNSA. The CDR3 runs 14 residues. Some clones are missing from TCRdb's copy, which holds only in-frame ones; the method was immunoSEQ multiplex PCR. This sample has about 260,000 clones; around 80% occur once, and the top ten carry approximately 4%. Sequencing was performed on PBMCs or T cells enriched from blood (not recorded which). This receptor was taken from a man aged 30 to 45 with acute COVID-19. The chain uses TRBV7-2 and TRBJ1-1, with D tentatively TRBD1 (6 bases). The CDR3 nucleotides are TGTGCCAGCAGCCCTATTTCTGGACAGTTTGAAGCTTTCTTT. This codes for CASSPISGQFEAFF.